The TCR beta chain described here comes from a study of T cell responses to AZD1222 COVID-19 vaccine. Study overall: Pooled samples include second doses given at about 4 or 12 weeks. Overall study findings and caveats: A mostly white British donor set with more females was recruited, and clonal diversity was possibly underestimated. Seropositive AZD1222 recipients at baseline numbered only five or six.

CDR3 length equals 17 residues. Germline V lookup: CDR1 LGHDT, CDR2 YNNKEL (reference sequence). The V end lost 0 bases, the J end lost 4 bases, and 17 bases lay between the germline ends. The table came from immunoSEQ multiplex PCR; TCRdb's copy has only in-frame clones and leaves some out. The repertoire holds some 140,000 clones, with 93% as singletons. About this clone itself: The antigen is unknown.

V is TRBV3-1 (or the pseudogene TRBV3-2) and J is TRBJ2-3, with D tentatively TRBD2 (6 bases). This receptor was obtained from an adult in good health. Specimen: peripheral blood, collected on day 0 of AZD1222 vaccination. CDR3 nucleotide sequence: TGTGCCAGCAGCCAAGACCCTGCAGGGACTTCGTCAGATACGCAGTATTTT. This codes for CASSQDPAGTSSDTQYF.